These T cell receptor beta chains were read from a single sample in a study of T-cell reconstitution after alpha-beta-depleted transplantation in children. TCRdb ran MiXCR on the PCR reads and lists one entry per CDR3 protein. Of roughly 20,000 distinct CDR3 sequences in the sample, 10% to 15% were seen once. Sequences were derived from PBMCs, mostly from graft donor cells, sampled 60 days after TCRalphabeta/CD19-depleted stem cell transplant. These receptors originate from a female patient under 10 years old who had a stem cell transplant for congenital amegakaryocytic thrombocytopenia, so the T cells may come from the graft donor. Both conserved end residues are part of each CDR3. The D gene is left open where the match is weak. Rows may omit the clone size; those that give it use once, few, many or a size class.

TRBV4-2	.	TRBJ2-4	17	many	TGTGCCAGCAGCTGGACCCTAGCCGCGTTAGCCAAAAACATTCAGTACTTC	CASSWTLAALAKNIQYF
TRBV6-2/TRBV6-3	TRBD1	TRBJ1-5	18	many	TGTGCCAGCAGCCACGCGGGACAGGGGGCTCCGGGCAATCAGCCCCAGCATTTT	CASSHAGQGAPGNQPQHF
TRBV12-3/TRBV12-4	.	TRBJ2-2	15	many	TGTGCCAGCAGTTTAGCGGATGAGCCCACCGGGGAGCTGTTTTTT	CASSLADEPTGELFF
TRBV10-3	TRBD1	TRBJ1-1	12	.	TGTGCCATCAGTCAGGGGGGCACTGAAGCTTTCTTT	CAISQGGTEAFF
TRBV29-1	TRBD2	TRBJ2-7	15	.	TGCAGCGTTGGCAGTCTGATCTGGGGAGGGTACGAGCAGTACTTC	CSVGSLIWGGYEQYF
TRBV3-1	TRBD2	TRBJ2-7	17	many	TGTGCCAGCAGCCAAGGTCGGTCTAGCGGGAGCCCCTACGAGCAGTACTTC	CASSQGRSSGSPYEQYF
TRBV7-8	TRBD2	TRBJ2-3	16	many	TGTGCCAGCAGCTTAGGGCGACTAGCGAGCGCAGATACGCAGTATTTT	CASSLGRLASADTQYF
TRBV12-3/TRBV12-4	.	TRBJ1-5	13	many	TGTGCCAGCAGTTTAGGGAAAAATCAGCCCCAGCATTTT	CASSLGKNQPQHF
TRBV15	TRBD1	TRBJ2-5	16	many	TGTGCCACCAGCAAGGTCCGGGACAGAGTTCAAGAGACCCAGTACTTC	CATSKVRDRVQETQYF
TRBV4-3	TRBD2	TRBJ2-1	18	once	TGCGCCAGCAGCCAAGAGGGACTAGCGGGAATGTCCTACAATGAGCAGTTCTTC	CASSQEGLAGMSYNEQFF